This entry lists 15 T cell receptor beta chains sequenced from one sample in a study of T-cell memory formation after mild COVID-19. TCRdb processed the 5' RACE reads anew with MiXCR; each CDR3 protein has one entry. The sample has fewer than 700,000 distinct CDR3 sequences, about a sixth seen once. The source material was PBMCs or a T cell subset sorted from them (not recorded which). The origin of the receptors is an adult woman who had mild COVID-19 (a few samples of this study predate the infection). Cell type and time point are not known.

The chain employs TRBV20-1 and TRBJ1-2; 7 nucleotides match TRBD1. With 1 base clipped from V and 7 bases from J, the junction kept 21 bases outside the gene matches. From germline, CDR1 is DFQATT and CDR2 SNEGSKA (reference sequence). The CDR3 spans 18 residues. DNA of the CDR3: TGCAGTGCTAGAGGGGCCTACACCAGTCCCGACAGGGTCTCTGGCTACACCTTC. Translated: CSARGAYTSPDRVSGYTF.

This clonotype was counted only a few times. This sequence joins TRBV14 and TRBJ2-5; 13 bases are a match to TRBD2. CDR1 is SGHDN and CDR2 is FVKESK in the germline V gene. V lost 2 bases and J lost 0; bases outside the gene matches: 12. The CDR3 runs to 20 residues. CDR3 sequence: CASSQKPNWGTSGDQETQYF. In nucleotides, the CDR3 is TGTGCCAGCAGCCAAAAACCTAATTGGGGGACTAGCGGGGACCAAGAGACCCAGTACTTC.

A few counts support this clonotype. The chain couples TRBV30 to TRBJ2-3; D is possibly TRBD1 (6 bases). This CDR3 has 15 residues. The germline V gene encodes CDR1 GTSNPN and CDR2 SVGIG (reference sequence). The V and J ends lost 1 base and 6 bases respectively, with 17 bases between them. CDR3 DNA sequence: TGTGCCTGGAGTGGGTCGGCAGGGGAAGTGGATACGCAGTATTTT. Residues: CAWSGSAGEVDTQYF.

This clonotype was counted ten times or more. The rearrangement joins TRBV7-2 to TRBJ2-5, with D possibly being TRBD2 (5 bases). Germline V CDR1 and CDR2: SGHTA, FQGNSA. V was pared by 0 bases and J by 1 base, with 12 bases between. This CDR3 region has 16 residues. The CDR3 is CASSLAELAGQETQYF. DNA for the CDR3: TGTGCCAGCAGCTTAGCCGAGCTAGCCGGCCAAGAGACCCAGTACTTC.

This clonotype came up many times. This sequence joins TRBV5-1 and TRBJ2-1; 7 bases align to TRBD2. J was trimmed by 8 bases and V by 0 bases; bases with no gene match: 11. CDR3 length: 16 amino acids. CDR1 and CDR2 (germline): SGHRS, YFSETQ. In DNA, the CDR3 is TGCGCCAGCAGCTTGGGGTTAGCGGGTCATATGGATGAGCAGTTCTTC. Translated, it gives CASSLGLAGHMDEQFF. The full variable domain, with the rest looked up from reference TRBV5-1 and TRBJ2-1, is KAGVTQTPRYLIKTRGQQVTLSCSPISGHRSVSWYQQTPGQGLQFLFEYFSETQRNKGNFPGRFSGRQFSNSRSEMNVSTLELGDSALYLCASSLGLAGHMDEQFFGPGTRLTVL.

This chain links TRBV5-1 with TRBJ2-1, with 11 bases that match TRBD1. Trimming took 3 bases from V and 7 from J; bases not matched to a gene: 6. In germline, CDR1 is SGHRS, CDR2 YFSETQ. The CDR3 extends over 15 amino acids. The CDR3: CASSYGTGGWNEQFF. The CDR3 nucleotides are TGCGCCAGCAGCTACGGGACAGGGGGATGGAATGAGCAGTTCTTC.

V gene TRBV5-1 combines with J gene TRBJ2-1; D may be TRBD2 (6 bases). CDR3 length: 15 amino acids. Germline V gene sequence: CDR1 SGHRS, CDR2 YFSETQ. V was trimmed by 0 bases and J by 2 bases, leaving 9 bases between them. In DNA, the CDR3 is TGCGCCAGCAGCTTGGCGGGAGTTGCCTACAATGAGCAGTTCTTC. Translating it yields CASSLAGVAYNEQFF.

This clonotype was seen more than once but under ten times. The gene calls are TRBV7-9 and TRBJ1-2, with D possibly being TRBD1 (6 bases). Germline V gives CDR1 SEHNR, CDR2 FQNEAQ (reference sequence). There are 13 residues in the CDR3. The V and J ends lost 8 bases and 6 bases respectively, with 16 bases between them. CDR3 sequence (DNA): TGTGCCAGCCAACAGGGTATAGGCGATGGCTACACCTTC. It is translated as CASQQGIGDGYTF.

The chain joins TRBV7-6 to TRBJ2-1, with 14 nucleotides matching TRBD2. Losses at the gene ends were 5 bases for V and 10 bases for J; bases not matched to a gene: 10. The CDR3 length is 16 residues. From germline, CDR1 is SGHVS and CDR2 FNYEAQ. The CDR3 spells CASSPDSGLAGEEQFF. CDR3 in DNA: TGTGCCAGCAGCCCCGACTCGGGACTAGCGGGAGAGGAGCAGTTCTTC.

The rearrangement joins TRBV24-1 to TRBJ2-1; tentatively, D is TRBD1 or TRBD2 (5 bases each). CDR3 size: 13 residues. V was pared by 2 bases and J by 8 bases, with 9 bases between. Germline CDR1 reads KGHDR; CDR2 reads SFDVKD. The CDR3 DNA reads TGTGCCACCAGTGATTCCCCGGGACATGAGCAGTTCTTC. It encodes CATSDSPGHEQFF.

This chain links TRBV30 with TRBJ2-5; D is unclear. The CDR3 runs 12 residues. Between the trimmed V and J ends, which lost 2 bases and 0 bases, there was a span of 4 bases. CDR1 and CDR2 from the germline V gene are GTSNPN and SVGIG (reference sequence). For the CDR3, the DNA is TGTGCCTGGAGTTATAACCAAGAGACCCAGTACTTC. It translates to CAWSYNQETQYF.

V and J are TRBV20-1 and TRBJ1-1, with D uncertain. Germline V gives CDR1 DFQATT, CDR2 SNEGSKA (reference sequence). V gave up 5 bases and J gave up 1 base, with 14 bases separating them. The CDR3 runs 14 residues. The CDR3 protein is CSAPGLTENTEAFF. In DNA, the CDR3 is TGCAGTGCTCCCGGACTAACAGAGAACACTGAAGCTTTCTTT.

CDR3 nucleotide sequence: TGTGCCAGCACCCTAGCGGGGGGGCTGAATGAGCAGTTCTTC. It is translated as CASTLAGGLNEQFF. The J gene is TRBJ2-1, the V gene TRBV12-3 or TRBV12-4, with 12 bases aligning to TRBD2. CDR3 length: 14 amino acids. V lost 7 bases and J lost 7; bases outside the gene matches: 5.

This chain joins TRBV25-1 and TRBJ2-1; maybe TRBD2 (5 bases). The CDR3 extends over 14 amino acids. Germline CDR1 and CDR2: MGHDK and SYGVNS. The V and J ends lost 4 bases and 10 bases respectively, with 17 bases between them. CDR3 nucleotide sequence: TGTGCCAGCAGTGTGTCGGGCTTCACGGGGGAGCAGTTCTTC. Translated, it gives CASSVSGFTGEQFF.

This clonotype was found many times. The V call is TRBV19, the J call TRBJ2-1, with D perhaps TRBD2 (7 bases). Trimming removed 5 bases at V and 14 bases at J, with 19 bases between. Germline V CDR1 and CDR2: LNHDA, SQIVND (reference sequence). The CDR3 consists of 13 residues. The CDR3 coding sequence is TGTGCCAGTAGTGATCGGGGGGACATGTTAAAGTTCTTC. This encodes CASSDRGDMLKFF.